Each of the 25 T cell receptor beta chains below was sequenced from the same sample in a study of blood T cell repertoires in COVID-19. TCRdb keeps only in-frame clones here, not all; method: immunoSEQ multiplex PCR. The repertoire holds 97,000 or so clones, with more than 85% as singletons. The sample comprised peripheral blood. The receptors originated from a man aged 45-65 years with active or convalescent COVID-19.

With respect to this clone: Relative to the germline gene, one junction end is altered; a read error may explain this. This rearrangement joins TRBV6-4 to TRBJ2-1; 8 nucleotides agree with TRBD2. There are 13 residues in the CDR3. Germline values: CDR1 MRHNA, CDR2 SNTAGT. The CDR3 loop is CASSDRGGRELFF. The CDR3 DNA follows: TGTGCCAGCAGTGACCGGGGGGGCCGTGAGCTGTTCTTC.

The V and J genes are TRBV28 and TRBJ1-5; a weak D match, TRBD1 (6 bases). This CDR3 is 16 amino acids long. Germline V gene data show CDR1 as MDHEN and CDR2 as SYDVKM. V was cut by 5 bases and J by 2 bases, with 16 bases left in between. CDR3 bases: TGTGCCAGCAGTGGGGACGCGGGGGGCGGCAATCAGCCCCAGCATTTT. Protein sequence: CASSGDAGGGNQPQHF. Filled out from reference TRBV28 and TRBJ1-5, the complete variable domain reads DVKVTQSSRYLVKRTGEKVFLECVQDMDHENMFWYRQDPGLGLRLIYFSYDVKMKEKGDIPEGYSVSREKKERFSLILESASTNQTSMYLCASSGDAGGGNQPQHFGDGTRLSIL.

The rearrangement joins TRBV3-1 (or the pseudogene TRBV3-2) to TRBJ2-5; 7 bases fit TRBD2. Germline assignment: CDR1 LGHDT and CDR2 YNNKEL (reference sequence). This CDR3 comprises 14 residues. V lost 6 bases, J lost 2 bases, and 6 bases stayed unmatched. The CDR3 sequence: CASRLGGTQETQYF. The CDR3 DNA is TGTGCCAGCAGACTCGGGGGGACTCAAGAGACCCAGTACTTC.

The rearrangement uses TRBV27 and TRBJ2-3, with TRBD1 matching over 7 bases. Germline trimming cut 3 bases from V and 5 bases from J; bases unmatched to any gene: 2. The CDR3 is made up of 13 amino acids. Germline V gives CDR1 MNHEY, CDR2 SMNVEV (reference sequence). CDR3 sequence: CASSFQGVDTQYF. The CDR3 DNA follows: TGTGCCAGCAGTTTCCAGGGGGTAGATACGCAGTATTTT.

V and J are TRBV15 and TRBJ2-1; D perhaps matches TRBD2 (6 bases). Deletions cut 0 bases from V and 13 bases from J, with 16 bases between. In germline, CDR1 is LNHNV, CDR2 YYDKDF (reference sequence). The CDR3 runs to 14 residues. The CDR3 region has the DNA TGTGCCACCAGCAGAGAGAAGCGGGTCGGGGTACAGTTCTTC. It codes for CATSREKRVGVQFF. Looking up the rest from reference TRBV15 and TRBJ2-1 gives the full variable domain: DAMVIQNPRYQVTQFGKPVTLSCSQTLNHNVMYWYQQKSSQAPKLLFHYYDKDFNNEADTPDNFQSRRPNTSFCFLDIRSPGLGDTAMYLCATSREKRVGVQFFGPGTRLTVL.

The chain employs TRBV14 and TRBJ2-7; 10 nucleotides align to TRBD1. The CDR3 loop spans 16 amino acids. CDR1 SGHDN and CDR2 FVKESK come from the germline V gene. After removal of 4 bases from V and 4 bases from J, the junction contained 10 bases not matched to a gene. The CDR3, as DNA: TGTGCCAGCAGCCGGCGGGGGGACAGGGGAATATACGAGCAGTACTTC. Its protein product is CASSRRGDRGIYEQYF. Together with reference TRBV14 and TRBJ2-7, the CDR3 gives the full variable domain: EAGVTQFPSHSVIEKGQTVTLRCDPISGHDNLYWYRRVMGKEIKFLLHFVKESKQDESGMPNNRFLAERTGGTYSTLKVQPAELEDSGVYFCASSRRGDRGIYEQYFGPGTRLTVT.

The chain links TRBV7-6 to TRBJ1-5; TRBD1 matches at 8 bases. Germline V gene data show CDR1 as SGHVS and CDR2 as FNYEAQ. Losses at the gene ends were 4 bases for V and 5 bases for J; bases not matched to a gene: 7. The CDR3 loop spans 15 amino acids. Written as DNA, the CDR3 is TGTGCCAGCAGCTGGCGGACAGGGCCCGATCAGCCCCAGCATTTT. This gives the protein CASSWRTGPDQPQHF. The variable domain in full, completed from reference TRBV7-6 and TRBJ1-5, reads GAGVSQSPRYKVTKRGQDVALRCDPISGHVSLYWYRQALGQGPEFLTYFNYEAQQDKSGLPNDRFSAERPEGSISTLTIQRTEQRDSAMYRCASSWRTGPDQPQHFGDGTRLSIL.

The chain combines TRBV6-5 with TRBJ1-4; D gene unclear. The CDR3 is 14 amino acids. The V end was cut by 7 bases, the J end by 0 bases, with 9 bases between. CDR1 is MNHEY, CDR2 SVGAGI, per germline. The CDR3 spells CASTRSATNEKLFF. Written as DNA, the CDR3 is TGTGCCAGCACTCGGTCTGCAACTAATGAAAAACTGTTTTTT.

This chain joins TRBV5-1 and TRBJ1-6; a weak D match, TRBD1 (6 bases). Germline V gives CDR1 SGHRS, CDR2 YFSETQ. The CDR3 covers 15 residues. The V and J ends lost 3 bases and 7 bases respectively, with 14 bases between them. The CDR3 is CASSSSGHRNSPLHF. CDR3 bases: TGCGCCAGCAGCTCGTCGGGACATCGGAATTCACCCCTCCACTTT.

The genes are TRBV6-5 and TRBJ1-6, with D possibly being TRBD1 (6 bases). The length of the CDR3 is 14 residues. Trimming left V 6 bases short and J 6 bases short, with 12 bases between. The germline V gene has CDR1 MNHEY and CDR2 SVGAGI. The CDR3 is CASRAQGPNSPLHF. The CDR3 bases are TGTGCCAGCAGGGCACAGGGTCCTAATTCACCCCTCCACTTT.

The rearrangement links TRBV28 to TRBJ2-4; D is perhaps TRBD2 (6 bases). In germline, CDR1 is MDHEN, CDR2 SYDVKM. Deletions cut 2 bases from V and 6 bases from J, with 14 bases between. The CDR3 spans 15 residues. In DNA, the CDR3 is TGTGCCAGCAGTTTAGGGGCTAGCGAGGGAAACATTCAGTACTTC. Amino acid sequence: CASSLGASEGNIQYF.

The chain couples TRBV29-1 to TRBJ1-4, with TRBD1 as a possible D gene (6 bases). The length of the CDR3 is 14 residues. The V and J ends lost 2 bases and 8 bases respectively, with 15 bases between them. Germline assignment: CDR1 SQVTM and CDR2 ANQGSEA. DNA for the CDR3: TGCAGCGTTGAAAGGATACAGGGTAACGAAAAACTGTTTTTT. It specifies CSVERIQGNEKLFF. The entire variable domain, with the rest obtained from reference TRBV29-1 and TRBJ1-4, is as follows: SAVISQKPSRDICQRGTSLTIQCQVDSQVTMMFWYRQQPGQSLTLIATANQGSEATYESGFVIDKFPISRPNLTFSTLTVSNMSPEDSSIYLCSVERIQGNEKLFFGSGTQLSVL.

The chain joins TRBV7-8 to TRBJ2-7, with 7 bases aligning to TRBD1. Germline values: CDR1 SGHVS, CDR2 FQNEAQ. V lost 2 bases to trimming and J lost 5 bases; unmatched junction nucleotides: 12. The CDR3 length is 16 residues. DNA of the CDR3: TGTGCCAGCAGCTTAAATCGGACAGGAAAACCCCACGAGCAGTACTTC. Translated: CASSLNRTGKPHEQYF.

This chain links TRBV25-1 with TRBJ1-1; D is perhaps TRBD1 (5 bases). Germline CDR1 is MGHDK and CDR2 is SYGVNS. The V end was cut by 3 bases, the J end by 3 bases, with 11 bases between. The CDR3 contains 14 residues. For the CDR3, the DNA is TGTGCCAGCAGTGAGCCTGGGGGGGACACTGAAGCTTTCTTT. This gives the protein CASSEPGGDTEAFF. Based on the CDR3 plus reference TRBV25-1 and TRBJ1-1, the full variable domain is EADIYQTPRYLVIGTGKKITLECSQTMGHDKMYWYQQDPGMELHLIHYSYGVNSTEKGDLSSESTVSRIRTEHFPLTLESARPSHTSQYLCASSEPGGDTEAFFGQGTRLTVV.

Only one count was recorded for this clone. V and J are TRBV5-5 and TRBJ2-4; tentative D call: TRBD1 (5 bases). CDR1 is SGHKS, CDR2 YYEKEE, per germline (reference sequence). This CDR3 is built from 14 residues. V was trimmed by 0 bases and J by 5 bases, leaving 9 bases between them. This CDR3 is CASSLGGVENIQYF. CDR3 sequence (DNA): TGTGCCAGCAGCTTGGGGGGCGTGGAAAACATTCAGTACTTC.

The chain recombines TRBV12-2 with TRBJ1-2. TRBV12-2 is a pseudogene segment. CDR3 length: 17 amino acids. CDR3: CASRLEESSISNYGYTF. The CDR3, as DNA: TGTGCAAGTCGCTTAGAGGAGTCATCCATTTCTAACTATGGCTACACCTTC.

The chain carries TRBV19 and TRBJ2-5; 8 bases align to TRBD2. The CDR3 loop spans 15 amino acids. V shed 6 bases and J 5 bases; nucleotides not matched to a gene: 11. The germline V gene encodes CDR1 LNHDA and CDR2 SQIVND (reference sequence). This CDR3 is CASSQITGGLETQYF. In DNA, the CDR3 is TGTGCCAGTAGCCAAATCACGGGGGGGCTTGAGACCCAGTACTTC.

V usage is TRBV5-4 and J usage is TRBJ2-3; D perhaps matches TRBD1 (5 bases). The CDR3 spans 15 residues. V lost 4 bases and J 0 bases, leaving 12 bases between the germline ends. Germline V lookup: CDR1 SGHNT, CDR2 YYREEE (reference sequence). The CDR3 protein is CASSEDTLSTDTQYF. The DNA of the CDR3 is TGTGCCAGCAGCGAGGACACCCTTAGCACAGATACGCAGTATTTT.

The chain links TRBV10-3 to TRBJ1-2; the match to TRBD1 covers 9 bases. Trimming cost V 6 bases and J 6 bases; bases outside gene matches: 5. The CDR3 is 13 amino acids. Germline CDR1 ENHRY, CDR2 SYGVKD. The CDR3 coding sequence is TGTGCCATCAGGAAAACAGGGGGCAATGGCTACACCTTC. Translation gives CAIRKTGGNGYTF.

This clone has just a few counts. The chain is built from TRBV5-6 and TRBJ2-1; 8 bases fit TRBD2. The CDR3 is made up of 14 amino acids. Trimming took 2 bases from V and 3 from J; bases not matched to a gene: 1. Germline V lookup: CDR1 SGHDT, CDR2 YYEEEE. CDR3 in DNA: TGTGCCAGCAGCTTAAGCGGGGGCTACAATGAGCAGTTCTTC. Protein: CASSLSGGYNEQFF.

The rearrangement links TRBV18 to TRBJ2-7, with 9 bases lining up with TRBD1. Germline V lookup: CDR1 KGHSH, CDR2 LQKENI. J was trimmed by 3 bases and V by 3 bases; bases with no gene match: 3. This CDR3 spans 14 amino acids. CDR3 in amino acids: CASSPVDRGYEQYV. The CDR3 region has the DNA TGTGCCAGCTCACCCGTGGACAGGGGCTACGAGCAGTACGTC.

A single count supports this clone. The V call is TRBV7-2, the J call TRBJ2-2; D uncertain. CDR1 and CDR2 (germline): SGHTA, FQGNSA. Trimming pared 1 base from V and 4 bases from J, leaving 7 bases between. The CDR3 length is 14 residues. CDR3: CASSLGASTGELFF. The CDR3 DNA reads TGTGCCAGCAGCTTAGGAGCGAGCACCGGGGAGCTGTTTTTT. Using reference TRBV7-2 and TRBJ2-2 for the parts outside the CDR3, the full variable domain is GAGVSQSPSNKVTEKGKDVELRCDPISGHTALYWYRQSLGQGLEFLIYFQGNSAPDKSGLPSDRFSAERTGGSVSTLTIQRTQQEDSAVYLCASSLGASTGELFFGEGSRLTVL.

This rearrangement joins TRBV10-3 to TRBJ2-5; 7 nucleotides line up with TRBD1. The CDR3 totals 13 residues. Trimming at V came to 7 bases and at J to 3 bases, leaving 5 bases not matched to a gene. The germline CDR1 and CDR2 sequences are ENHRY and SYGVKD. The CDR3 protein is CAIKQGPEETQYF. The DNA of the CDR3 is TGTGCCATCAAACAGGGGCCAGAAGAGACCCAGTACTTC.

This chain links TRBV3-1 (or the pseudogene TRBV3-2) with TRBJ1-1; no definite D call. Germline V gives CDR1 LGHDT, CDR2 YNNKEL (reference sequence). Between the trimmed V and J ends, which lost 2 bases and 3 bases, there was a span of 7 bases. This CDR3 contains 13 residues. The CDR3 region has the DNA TGTGCCAGCAGCCAAATCAGGTACACTGAAGCTTTCTTT. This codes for CASSQIRYTEAFF.

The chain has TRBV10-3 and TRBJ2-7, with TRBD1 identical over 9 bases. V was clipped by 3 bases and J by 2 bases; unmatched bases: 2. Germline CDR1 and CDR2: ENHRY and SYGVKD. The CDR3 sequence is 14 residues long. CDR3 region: CAISDGDRAYEQYF. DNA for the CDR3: TGTGCCATCAGTGACGGGGACAGGGCCTACGAGCAGTACTTC.